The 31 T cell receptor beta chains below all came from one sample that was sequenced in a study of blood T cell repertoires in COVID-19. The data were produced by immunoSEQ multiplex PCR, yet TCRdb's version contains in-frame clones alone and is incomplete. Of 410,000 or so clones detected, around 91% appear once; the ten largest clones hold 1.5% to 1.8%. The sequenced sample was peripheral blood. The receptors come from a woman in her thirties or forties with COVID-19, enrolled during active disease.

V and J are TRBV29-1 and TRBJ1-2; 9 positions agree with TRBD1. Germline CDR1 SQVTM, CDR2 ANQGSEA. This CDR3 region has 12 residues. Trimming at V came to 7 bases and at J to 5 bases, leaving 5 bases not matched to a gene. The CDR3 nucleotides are TGCAGCGCTTCGGACAGGGGTTATGGCTACACCTTC. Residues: CSASDRGYGYTF. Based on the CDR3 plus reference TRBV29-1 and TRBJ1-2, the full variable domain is SAVISQKPSRDICQRGTSLTIQCQVDSQVTMMFWYRQQPGQSLTLIATANQGSEATYESGFVIDKFPISRPNLTFSTLTVSNMSPEDSSIYLCSASDRGYGYTFGSGTRLTVV.

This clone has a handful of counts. CDR3 DNA: TGTGCCTGGAGTAACAGGGAAGCTGAAAAACTGTTTTTT. Its translation: CAWSNREAEKLFF. The rearrangement joins TRBV30 to TRBJ1-4, with D perhaps matching TRBD1 (6 bases). This CDR3 has 13 amino acids. The germline V and J ends were trimmed by 2 bases and 7 bases, with 11 bases remaining between them. Germline-derived CDR1 and CDR2 are GTSNPN and SVGIG (reference sequence).

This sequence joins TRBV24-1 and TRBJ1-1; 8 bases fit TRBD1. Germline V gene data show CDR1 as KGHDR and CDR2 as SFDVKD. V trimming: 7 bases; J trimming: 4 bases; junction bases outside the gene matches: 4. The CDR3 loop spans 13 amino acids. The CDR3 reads CATRDREGTEAFF. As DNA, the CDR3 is TGTGCCACCAGGGACAGGGAGGGCACTGAAGCTTTCTTT.

CDR3 nucleotide sequence: TGTGCCAGCAGGTATAGGGCAGGGAACTACGAGCAGTACTTC. Translated, it gives CASRYRAGNYEQYF. The chain recombines TRBV5-6 with TRBJ2-7; perhaps TRBD1 as D (5 bases). The germline gives CDR1 SGHDT, CDR2 YYEEEE. Deletions cut 5 bases from V and 3 bases from J, with 15 bases between. The CDR3 runs to 14 residues.

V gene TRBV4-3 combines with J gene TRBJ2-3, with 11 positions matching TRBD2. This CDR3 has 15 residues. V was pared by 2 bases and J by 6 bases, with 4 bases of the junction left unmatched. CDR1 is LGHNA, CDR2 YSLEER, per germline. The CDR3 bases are TGCGCCAGCAGCCAAATCATAGCGGGGGGGGATACGCAGTATTTT. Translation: CASSQIIAGGDTQYF.

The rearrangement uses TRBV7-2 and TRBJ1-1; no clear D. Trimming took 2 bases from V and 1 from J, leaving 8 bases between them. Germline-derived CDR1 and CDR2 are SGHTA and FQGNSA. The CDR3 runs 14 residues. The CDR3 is CASSLYAQNTEAFF. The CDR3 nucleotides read TGTGCCAGCAGCTTATACGCGCAGAACACTGAAGCTTTCTTT.

The CDR3 region has the DNA TGTGCCAGCAGCTTAGAAACAGGGATTTCTGGAAACACCATATATTTT. Protein: CASSLETGISGNTIYF. V and J are TRBV7-2 and TRBJ1-3, with D possibly matching TRBD1 (6 bases). The CDR3 sequence is 16 residues long. Per germline, CDR1 SGHTA and CDR2 FQGNSA. Trimming took 1 base from V and 1 from J, leaving 11 bases between them.

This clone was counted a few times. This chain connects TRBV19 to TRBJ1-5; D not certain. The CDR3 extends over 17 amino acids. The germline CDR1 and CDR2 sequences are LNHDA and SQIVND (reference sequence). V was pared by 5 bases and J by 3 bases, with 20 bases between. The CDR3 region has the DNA TGTGCCAGTAGTGCCCCCGCCGCCACTAGAATCAATCAGCCCCAGCATTTT. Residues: CASSAPAATRINQPQHF.

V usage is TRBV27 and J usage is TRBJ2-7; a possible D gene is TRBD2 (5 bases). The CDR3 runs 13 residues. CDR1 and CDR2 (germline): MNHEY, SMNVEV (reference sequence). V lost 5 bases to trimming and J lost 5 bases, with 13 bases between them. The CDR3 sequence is CASSPDFGNEQYF. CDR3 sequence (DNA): TGTGCCAGCAGTCCCGATTTCGGGAACGAGCAGTACTTC.

The CDR3 is CASSLADFSGEQYF. The CDR3, as DNA: TGCGCCAGCAGCTTGGCGGATTTTTCGGGCGAGCAGTACTTC. The chain joins TRBV5-1 to TRBJ2-7; D is unresolved. Trimming removed 0 bases at V and 6 bases at J, with 13 bases between. Germline lookup yields CDR1 SGHRS and CDR2 YFSETQ. This CDR3 spans 14 amino acids.

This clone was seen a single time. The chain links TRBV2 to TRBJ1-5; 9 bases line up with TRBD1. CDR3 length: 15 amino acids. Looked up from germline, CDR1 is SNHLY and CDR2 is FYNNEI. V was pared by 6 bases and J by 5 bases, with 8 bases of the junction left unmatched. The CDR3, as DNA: TGTGCCAGCAGCGCCCTGGACAGGGGACATCAGCCCCAGCATTTT. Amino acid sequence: CASSALDRGHQPQHF.

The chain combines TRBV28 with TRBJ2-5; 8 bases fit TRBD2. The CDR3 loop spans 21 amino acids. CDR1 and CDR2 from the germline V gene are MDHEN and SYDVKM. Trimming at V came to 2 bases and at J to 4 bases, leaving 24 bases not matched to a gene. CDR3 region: CASSLNGRSSSLRGGLETQYF. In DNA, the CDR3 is TGTGCCAGCAGTTTAAATGGGCGCAGTTCTTCGTTACGGGGGGGGCTAGAGACCCAGTACTTC.

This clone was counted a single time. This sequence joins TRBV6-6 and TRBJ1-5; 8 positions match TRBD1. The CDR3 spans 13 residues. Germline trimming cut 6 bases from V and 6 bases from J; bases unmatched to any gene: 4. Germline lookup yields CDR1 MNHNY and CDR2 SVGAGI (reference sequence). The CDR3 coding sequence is TGTGCCAGCAGACCAGGGGGCGGTCAGCCCCAGCATTTT. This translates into CASRPGGGQPQHF.

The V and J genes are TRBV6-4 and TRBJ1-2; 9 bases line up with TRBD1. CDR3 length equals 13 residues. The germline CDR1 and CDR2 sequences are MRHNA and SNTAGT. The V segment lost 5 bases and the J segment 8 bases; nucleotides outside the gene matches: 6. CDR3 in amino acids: CASSSTGGRGYTF. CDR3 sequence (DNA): TGTGCCAGCAGTTCCACAGGGGGCCGAGGCTACACCTTC.

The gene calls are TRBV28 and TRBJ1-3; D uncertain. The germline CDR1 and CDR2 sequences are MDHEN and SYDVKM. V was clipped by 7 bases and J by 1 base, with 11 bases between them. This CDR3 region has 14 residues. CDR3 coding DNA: TGTGCCAGCAAAGTGTCGGGGTCTGGAAACACCATATATTTT. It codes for CASKVSGSGNTIYF. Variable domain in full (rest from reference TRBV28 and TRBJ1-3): DVKVTQSSRYLVKRTGEKVFLECVQDMDHENMFWYRQDPGLGLRLIYFSYDVKMKEKGDIPEGYSVSREKKERFSLILESASTNQTSMYLCASKVSGSGNTIYFGEGSWLTVV.

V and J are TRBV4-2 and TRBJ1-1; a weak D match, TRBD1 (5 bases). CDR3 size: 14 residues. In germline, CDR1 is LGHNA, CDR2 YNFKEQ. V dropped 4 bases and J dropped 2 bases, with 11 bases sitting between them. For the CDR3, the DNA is TGTGCCAGCAGCCGTCCGGGACTTAACACTGAAGCTTTCTTT. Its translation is CASSRPGLNTEAFF.

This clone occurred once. The CDR3 loop is CASSPDRGGSYNEQFF. CDR3 DNA: TGTGCCAGCTCACCGGACAGGGGAGGCTCCTACAATGAGCAGTTCTTC. The chain carries TRBV18 and TRBJ2-1; 9 bases are a match to TRBD1. Germline CDR1 and CDR2: KGHSH and LQKENI. The J segment lost 0 bases and the V segment lost 3 bases, leaving 3 bases of the junction unmatched. This CDR3 spans 16 amino acids.

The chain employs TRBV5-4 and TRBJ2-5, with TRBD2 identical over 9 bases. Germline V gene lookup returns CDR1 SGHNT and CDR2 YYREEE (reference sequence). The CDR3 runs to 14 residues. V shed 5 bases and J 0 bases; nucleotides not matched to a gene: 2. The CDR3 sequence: CASRRTSDQETQYF. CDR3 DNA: TGTGCCAGCAGGCGGACTAGCGACCAAGAGACCCAGTACTTC. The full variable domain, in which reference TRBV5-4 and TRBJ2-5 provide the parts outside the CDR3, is ETGVTQSPTHLIKTRGQQVTLRCSSQSGHNTVSWYQQALGQGPQFIFQYYREEENGRGNFPPRFSGLQFPNYSSELNVNALELDDSALYLCASRRTSDQETQYFGPGTRLLVL.

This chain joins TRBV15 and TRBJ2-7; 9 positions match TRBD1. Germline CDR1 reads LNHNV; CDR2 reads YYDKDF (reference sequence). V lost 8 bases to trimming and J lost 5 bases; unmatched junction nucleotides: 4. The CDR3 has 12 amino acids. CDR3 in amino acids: CATWDRVHEQYF. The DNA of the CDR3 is TGTGCCACCTGGGACAGGGTCCACGAGCAGTACTTC.

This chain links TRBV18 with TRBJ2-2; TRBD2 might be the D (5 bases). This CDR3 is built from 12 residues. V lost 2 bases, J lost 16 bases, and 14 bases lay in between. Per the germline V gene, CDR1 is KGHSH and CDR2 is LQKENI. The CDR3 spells CASSPRTSEGFF. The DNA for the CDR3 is TGTGCCAGCTCACCAAGGACCTCCGAGGGGTTTTTT.

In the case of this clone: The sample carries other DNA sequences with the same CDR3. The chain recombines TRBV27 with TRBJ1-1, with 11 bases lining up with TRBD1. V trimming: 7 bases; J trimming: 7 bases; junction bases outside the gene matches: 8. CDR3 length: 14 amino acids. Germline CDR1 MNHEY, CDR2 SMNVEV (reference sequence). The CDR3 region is CASKTGQGAIEAFF. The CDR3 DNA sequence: TGTGCCAGCAAAACAGGACAGGGGGCCATTGAAGCTTTCTTT.

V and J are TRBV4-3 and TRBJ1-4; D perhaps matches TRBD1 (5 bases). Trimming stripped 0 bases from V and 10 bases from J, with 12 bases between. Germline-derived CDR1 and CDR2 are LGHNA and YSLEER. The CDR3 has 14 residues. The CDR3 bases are TGCGCCAGCAGCCAAGATCGGTGGGGGGGAAAACTGTTTTTT. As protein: CASSQDRWGGKLFF.

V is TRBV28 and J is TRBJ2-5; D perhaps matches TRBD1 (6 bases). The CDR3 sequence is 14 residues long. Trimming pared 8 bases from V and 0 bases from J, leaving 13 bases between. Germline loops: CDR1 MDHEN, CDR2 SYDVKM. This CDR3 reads CASGGHAYQETQYF. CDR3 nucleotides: TGTGCCAGCGGGGGACACGCCTACCAAGAGACCCAGTACTTC.

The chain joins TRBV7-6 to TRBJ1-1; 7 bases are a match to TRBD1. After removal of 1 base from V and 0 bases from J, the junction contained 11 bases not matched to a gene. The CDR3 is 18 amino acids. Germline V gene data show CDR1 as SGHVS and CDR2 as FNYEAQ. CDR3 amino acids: CASSLGAGTASLNTEAFF. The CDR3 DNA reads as TGTGCCAGCAGCTTAGGGGCCGGGACAGCTAGTTTGAACACTGAAGCTTTCTTT.

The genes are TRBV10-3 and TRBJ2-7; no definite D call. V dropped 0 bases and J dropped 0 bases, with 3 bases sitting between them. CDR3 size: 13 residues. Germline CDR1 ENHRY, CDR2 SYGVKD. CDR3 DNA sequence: TGTGCCATCAGTGAGTCCTACTCCTACGAGCAGTACTTC. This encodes CAISESYSYEQYF.

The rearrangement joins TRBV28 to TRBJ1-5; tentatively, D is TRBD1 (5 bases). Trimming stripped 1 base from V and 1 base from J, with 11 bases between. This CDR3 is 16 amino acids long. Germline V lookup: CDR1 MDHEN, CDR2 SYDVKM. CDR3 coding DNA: TGTGCCAGCAGTTTATCGGGGGGAGGAAGCAATCAGCCCCAGCATTTT. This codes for CASSLSGGGSNQPQHF.

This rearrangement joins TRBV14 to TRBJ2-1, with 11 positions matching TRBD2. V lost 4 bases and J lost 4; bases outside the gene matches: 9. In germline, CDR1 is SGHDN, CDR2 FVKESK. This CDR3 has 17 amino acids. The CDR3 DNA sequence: TGTGCCAGCAGCCGATCGGCCCTAGCGGGGGGATACAATGAGCAGTTCTTC. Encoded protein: CASSRSALAGGYNEQFF.

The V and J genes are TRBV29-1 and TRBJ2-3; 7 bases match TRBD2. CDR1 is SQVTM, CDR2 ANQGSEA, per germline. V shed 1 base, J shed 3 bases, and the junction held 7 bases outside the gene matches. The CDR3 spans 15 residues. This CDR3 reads CSVEGGGSKTDTQYF. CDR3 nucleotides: TGCAGCGTTGAAGGGGGGGGGTCTAAGACAGATACGCAGTATTTT.

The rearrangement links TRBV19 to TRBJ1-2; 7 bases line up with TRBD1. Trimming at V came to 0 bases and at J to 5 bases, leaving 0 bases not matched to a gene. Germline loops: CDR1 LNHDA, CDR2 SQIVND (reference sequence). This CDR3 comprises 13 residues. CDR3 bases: TGTGCCAGTAGTATAGAGACAGGGTATGGCTACACCTTC. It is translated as CASSIETGYGYTF.

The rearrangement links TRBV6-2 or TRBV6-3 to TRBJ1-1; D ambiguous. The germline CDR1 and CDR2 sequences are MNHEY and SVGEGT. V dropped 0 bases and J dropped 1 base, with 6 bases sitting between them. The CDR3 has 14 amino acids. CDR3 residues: CASSYSPGNTEAFF. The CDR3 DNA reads TGTGCCAGCAGTTACTCCCCCGGGAACACTGAAGCTTTCTTT.

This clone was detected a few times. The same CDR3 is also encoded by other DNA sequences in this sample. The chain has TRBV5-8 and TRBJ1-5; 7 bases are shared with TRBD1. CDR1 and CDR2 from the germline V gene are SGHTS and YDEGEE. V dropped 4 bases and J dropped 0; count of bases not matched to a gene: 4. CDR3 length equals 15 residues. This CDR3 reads CASSLQGYSNQPQHF. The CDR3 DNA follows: TGTGCCAGCAGCCTACAGGGGTATAGCAATCAGCCCCAGCATTTT.